Presented here are 17 T cell receptor beta chains from one specimen sequenced in a study of cytomegalovirus exposure and HLA in healthy donors. PCR used 60 Vbeta primers and 13 Jbeta primers. This table comes from immunoSEQ multiplex PCR, and its TCRdb copy is limited to in-frame clones, with some not included. The data hold a few hundred thousand clones, with about 75% observed a single time. The sequencing input was PBMCs. These receptor sequences come from a woman aged 25 to 45 in good health and CMV-seronegative.

The chain carries TRBV5-1 and TRBJ2-3; 12 bases are shared with TRBD2. CDR3 length: 16 residues. The junction had 4 bases not matched to a gene; V was cut back by 4 bases and J by 1 base. Germline V gene lookup returns CDR1 SGHRS and CDR2 YFSETQ. The CDR3 here is CASSSGTSGRTDTQYF. Here the CDR3 DNA reads TGCGCCAGCAGCAGCGGGACTAGCGGGCGCACAGATACGCAGTATTTT. The whole variable domain, filled in from reference TRBV5-1 and TRBJ2-3, reads KAGVTQTPRYLIKTRGQQVTLSCSPISGHRSVSWYQQTPGQGLQFLFEYFSETQRNKGNFPGRFSGRQFSNSRSEMNVSTLELGDSALYLCASSSGTSGRTDTQYFGPGTRLTVL.

This clone came up once. The chain carries TRBV9 and TRBJ2-2; D perhaps matches TRBD1 (5 bases). Germline-derived CDR1 and CDR2 are SGDLS and YYNGEE. This CDR3 has 18 residues. Trimming took 3 bases from V and 13 from J, leaving 31 bases between them. The CDR3 nucleotides are TGTGCCAGCAGCGCCCCACTCCTCGAGATGGGGCACCGGCCCATGCTGTTTTTT. This sequence encodes CASSAPLLEMGHRPMLFF.

This clone came up once. The rearrangement links TRBV9 to TRBJ1-2, with TRBD1 matching over 11 bases. The J segment lost 8 bases and the V segment lost 4 bases, leaving 22 bases of the junction unmatched. Germline V gene sequence: CDR1 SGDLS, CDR2 YYNGEE. CDR3 length: 19 amino acids. The CDR3 region is CASSPFARTGGRVTSGYTF. The CDR3 nucleotides are TGTGCCAGCAGCCCCTTTGCCAGGACAGGGGGCCGCGTAACGAGCGGCTACACCTTC. The full variable domain, rest sourced from reference TRBV9 and TRBJ1-2, is DSGVTQTPKHLITATGQRVTLRCSPRSGDLSVYWYQQSLDQGLQFLIQYYNGEERAKGNILERFSAQQFPDLHSELNLSSLELGDSALYFCASSPFARTGGRVTSGYTFGSGTRLTVV.

This chain joins TRBV7-9 and TRBJ1-1, with D maybe TRBD1 (5 bases). V lost 3 bases and J 4 bases, leaving 15 bases between the germline ends. The CDR3 totals 15 residues. Germline V CDR1 and CDR2: SEHNR, FQNEAQ (reference sequence). The CDR3 DNA sequence: TGTGCCAGCAGCTTGGACATAATTATGGGCACTGAAGCTTTCTTT. Protein: CASSLDIIMGTEAFF. Filled out from reference TRBV7-9 and TRBJ1-1, the complete variable domain reads DTGVSQNPRHKITKRGQNVTFRCDPISEHNRLYWYRQTLGQGPEFLTYFQNEAQLEKSRLLSDRFSAERPKGSFSTLEIQRTEQGDSAMYLCASSLDIIMGTEAFFGQGTRLTVV.

The V gene is TRBV7-8, the J gene TRBJ2-1, with D maybe TRBD2 (7 bases). The germline V and J ends were trimmed by 5 bases and 0 bases, with 20 bases remaining between them. Germline values: CDR1 SGHVS, CDR2 FQNEAQ. There are 18 residues in the CDR3. CDR3 DNA: TGTGCCAGCAGCCCCCCCTGGGCGGGGGCCAGCTCCTACAATGAGCAGTTCTTC. Encoded protein: CASSPPWAGASSYNEQFF.

This clone was found a few times. The chain carries TRBV10-2 and TRBJ1-2; 7 nucleotides align to TRBD1. V was pared by 3 bases and J by 5 bases, with 6 bases of the junction left unmatched. Germline lookup yields CDR1 WSHSY and CDR2 SAAADI. The CDR3 consists of 14 residues. The CDR3 nucleotides read TGCGCCAGCAGTGATTACAGGGGAACGTATGGCTACACCTTC. It encodes CASSDYRGTYGYTF.

This rearrangement joins TRBV19 to TRBJ2-3, with 9 bases identical to TRBD1. The CDR3 is 16 residues long. Germline CDR1 and CDR2: LNHDA and SQIVND (reference sequence). V lost 5 bases, J lost 2 bases, and 8 bases stayed unmatched. CDR3 sequence (DNA): TGTGCCAGTAGTTCCCCGGACAGGGGAGTCACAGATACGCAGTATTTT. It yields the protein CASSSPDRGVTDTQYF.

CDR3 loop: CASSLHQTGVEAFF. CDR3 nucleotides: TGTGCCAGCAGTTTACACCAGACAGGGGTTGAAGCTTTCTTT. The chain couples TRBV27 to TRBJ1-1; 8 nucleotides agree with TRBD1. Germline values: CDR1 MNHEY, CDR2 SMNVEV (reference sequence). Trimming removed 2 bases from V and 7 bases from J; junction bases left unmatched: 6. The CDR3 has 14 amino acids.

The V call is TRBV5-3, the J call TRBJ2-7; TRBD2 agrees at 10 bases. TRBV5-3 is known as an ORF, though its function is uncertain. J lost 2 bases, V lost 2 bases, and 4 bases had no gene match. This CDR3 has 15 residues. The CDR3, as DNA: TGTGCCAGAAGCTTCTACGGACTAGCGGCCTACGAGCAGTACTTC. Its protein is CARSFYGLAAYEQYF.

This clone was seen more than once but under ten times. The chain is built from TRBV11-2 and TRBJ1-4; 9 nucleotides align to TRBD1. The junction had 3 bases not matched to a gene; V was cut back by 1 base and J by 9 bases. The CDR3 runs to 14 residues. From germline, CDR1 is SGHAT and CDR2 FQNNGV. In DNA form, the CDR3 reads TGTGCCAGCAGCTTAGGCGGGACAGGGAAAAAACTGTTTTTT. It translates to CASSLGGTGKKLFF.

The chain links TRBV5-1 to TRBJ2-7, with TRBD1 matching over 9 bases. This CDR3 is built from 17 residues. V lost 2 bases to trimming and J lost 2 bases; unmatched junction nucleotides: 11. The germline gives CDR1 SGHRS, CDR2 YFSETQ. The CDR3: CASSLRPGQGMAYEQYF. Written as DNA, the CDR3 is TGCGCCAGCAGCTTAAGGCCGGGACAGGGAATGGCCTACGAGCAGTACTTC.

The chain is built from TRBV4-1 and TRBJ2-7; 7 bases align to TRBD2. This CDR3 spans 16 amino acids. Trimming removed 0 bases from V and 5 bases from J; junction bases left unmatched: 10. Germline V CDR1 and CDR2: MGHRA, YSYEKL. In DNA, the CDR3 is TGCGCCAGCAGCCAAGATCGGATCGAGGCGGGAGACGAGCAGTACTTC. This gives the protein CASSQDRIEAGDEQYF.

This rearrangement joins TRBV5-1 to TRBJ1-1; a weak D match, TRBD1 (6 bases). V was shortened by 1 base and J by 0 bases, with 7 bases between the two germline ends. There are 14 residues in the CDR3. The germline V gene has CDR1 SGHRS and CDR2 YFSETQ. CDR3 DNA sequence: TGCGCCAGCAGCTTGAGGGACATGAACACTGAAGCTTTCTTT. Translating gives CASSLRDMNTEAFF.

This chain connects TRBV5-6 to TRBJ2-3; no clear D gene. Trimming removed 2 bases from V and 0 bases from J, with 7 bases in between. CDR3 size: 14 residues. The germline CDR1 and CDR2 sequences are SGHDT and YYEEEE. The CDR3 region is CASSFLESTDTQYF. In DNA, the CDR3 is TGTGCCAGCAGCTTTCTGGAGAGCACAGATACGCAGTATTTT.

The rearrangement joins TRBV19 to TRBJ2-3, with 8 bases identical to TRBD1. V gave up 6 bases and J gave up 5 bases; unmatched junction bases: 10. The CDR3 contains 15 residues. Germline lookup yields CDR1 LNHDA and CDR2 SQIVND (reference sequence). The CDR3 reads CASRRGRGQKDTQYF. The CDR3 coding sequence is TGTGCCAGTAGGCGGGGCAGGGGGCAGAAAGATACGCAGTATTTT.

CDR3 region: CASSLFQGNTGELFF. Written as DNA, the CDR3 is TGCGCCAGCAGCTTGTTTCAGGGAAACACCGGGGAGCTGTTTTTT. The chain joins TRBV5-1 to TRBJ2-2, with a possible D match to TRBD1 (5 bases). V lost 1 base and J 2 bases, leaving 9 bases between the germline ends. The CDR3 sequence is 15 residues long. The germline V gene encodes CDR1 SGHRS and CDR2 YFSETQ.

The CDR3 DNA sequence: TGTGCCAGGCTCGGTGACCCAAGGGGTGGAGATACGCAGTATTTT. Encoded protein: CARLGDPRGGDTQYF. V and J are TRBV6-5 and TRBJ2-3, with D possibly TRBD1 on 5 matching bases. The CDR3 extends over 15 amino acids. Trimming pared 9 bases from V and 5 bases from J, leaving 21 bases between. Looked up from germline, CDR1 is MNHEY and CDR2 is SVGAGI.